The 11 T cell receptor beta chains listed next were all sequenced from one sample in a study of T-cell memory formation after mild COVID-19. TCRdb independently ran MiXCR on the 5' RACE reads; one entry per CDR3 protein. The data contain roughly 350,000 distinct CDR3 sequences, roughly 20% of them singletons. Sequenced sample: PBMCs or a T cell subset sorted from them (not recorded which). Every receptor here comes from an adult woman who had mild COVID-19 (a few samples of this study predate the infection). Cell type and time point are not known.

V and J are TRBV5-1 and TRBJ2-3; D call uncertain. This CDR3 is built from 13 residues. V was clipped by 4 bases and J by 4 bases, with 10 bases between them. In germline, CDR1 is SGHRS, CDR2 YFSETQ. CDR3 in amino acids: CASSKETSDTQYF. Written as DNA, the CDR3 is TGCGCCAGCAGCAAAGAAACCTCAGATACGCAGTATTTT. The full variable domain, rest sourced from reference TRBV5-1 and TRBJ2-3, is KAGVTQTPRYLIKTRGQQVTLSCSPISGHRSVSWYQQTPGQGLQFLFEYFSETQRNKGNFPGRFSGRQFSNSRSEMNVSTLELGDSALYLCASSKETSDTQYFGPGTRLTVL.

This clonotype was detected ten times or more. This rearrangement joins TRBV12-3 or TRBV12-4 to TRBJ2-1; 11 bases match TRBD2. The V and J ends lost 6 bases and 5 bases, in that order; junction bases with no gene match: 3. The CDR3 loop spans 14 amino acids. The CDR3 DNA reads TGTGCCAGCAGCTTGACTAGCGGGAACAATGAGCAGTTCTTC. This gives the protein CASSLTSGNNEQFF.

This clonotype came up a few times. The CDR3 loop is CASSFRGTYNEQFF. The CDR3 nucleotides are TGTGCCAGCAGTTTCAGGGGAACCTACAATGAGCAGTTCTTC. The V and J genes are TRBV12-3 or TRBV12-4 and TRBJ2-1; perhaps TRBD1 as D (6 bases). The V gene lost 3 bases and the J gene lost 2 bases, with 8 bases spanning the gap. The CDR3 totals 14 residues.

This clonotype has at least ten counts. The chain employs TRBV5-1 and TRBJ2-7, with D uncertain. V was shortened by 5 bases and J by 3 bases, with 12 bases between the two germline ends. CDR3 size: 13 residues. Per germline, CDR1 SGHRS and CDR2 YFSETQ. The CDR3 region has the DNA TGCGCCAGCAGGGTGGTTGGTCGCTACGAGCAGTACTTC. As protein: CASRVVGRYEQYF.

This rearrangement joins TRBV19 to TRBJ2-3; 7 nucleotides match TRBD1. The germline V gene encodes CDR1 LNHDA and CDR2 SQIVND (reference sequence). Trimming at V came to 6 bases and at J to 4 bases, leaving 10 bases not matched to a gene. This CDR3 has 15 residues. The CDR3 DNA reads TGTGCCAGTAGCCCCCTTCGACAGGGTTCAGATACGCAGTATTTT. Residues: CASSPLRQGSDTQYF.

The CDR3 DNA is TGTGCCAGCAGTGAACCCGCTGCGGGACAGGAGAACACTGAAGCTTTCTTT. It specifies CASSEPAAGQENTEAFF. The chain recombines TRBV25-1 with TRBJ1-1; TRBD1 matches at 8 bases. V lost 2 bases, J lost 1 base, and 9 bases stayed unmatched. The CDR3 runs 17 residues. Germline CDR1 MGHDK, CDR2 SYGVNS.

This clonotype has more than one count but fewer than ten. The rearrangement links TRBV11-2 to TRBJ2-5, with 8 bases matching TRBD2. Per the germline V gene, CDR1 is SGHAT and CDR2 is FQNNGV. The CDR3 length is 18 residues. Trimming removed 4 bases from V and 4 bases from J; junction bases left unmatched: 17. This CDR3 is CASSSRGGGRPSLETQYF. Here the CDR3 DNA reads TGTGCCAGCAGCTCCCGAGGAGGCGGGAGGCCCTCTTTAGAGACCCAGTACTTC.

The rearrangement uses TRBV12-3 or TRBV12-4 and TRBJ2-3; 7 nucleotides agree with TRBD2. CDR3 length: 16 amino acids. The ends lost 3 bases at V and 0 bases at J; junction bases unmatched: 6. This chain's CDR3 is CASSFRLAVSTDTQYF. CDR3 coding DNA: TGTGCCAGCAGTTTTCGGCTAGCGGTTAGCACAGATACGCAGTATTTT.

This clonotype was found many times. This rearrangement joins TRBV2 to TRBJ2-2; D ambiguous. Germline V lookup: CDR1 SNHLY, CDR2 FYNNEI. The ends were cut back, 7 bases at V and 4 bases at J, with 19 bases in the middle. The CDR3 covers 16 residues. CDR3 amino acids: CASTNEAPRPTGELFF. CDR3 DNA: TGTGCCAGCACTAACGAGGCCCCTAGGCCCACCGGGGAGCTGTTTTTT.

This clonotype was seen a few times. The J gene is TRBJ2-7, the V gene TRBV4-1; D is undetermined. The CDR3 spans 13 residues. V dropped 1 base and J dropped 5 bases, with 9 bases sitting between them. From germline, CDR1 is MGHRA and CDR2 YSYEKL. The chain's CDR3 is CASSQGSLDEQYF. The CDR3 coding sequence is TGCGCCAGCAGCCAAGGATCTCTCGACGAGCAGTACTTC.

The chain is built from TRBV6-4 and TRBJ1-5, with 9 bases that match TRBD1. The V and J ends lost 6 bases and 7 bases, in that order; junction bases with no gene match: 7. The germline V gene encodes CDR1 MRHNA and CDR2 SNTAGT. This CDR3 is built from 14 residues. The CDR3 is CASRLGTGNQPQHF. The CDR3 region has the DNA TGTGCCAGCAGACTCGGGACAGGGAACCAGCCCCAGCATTTT.